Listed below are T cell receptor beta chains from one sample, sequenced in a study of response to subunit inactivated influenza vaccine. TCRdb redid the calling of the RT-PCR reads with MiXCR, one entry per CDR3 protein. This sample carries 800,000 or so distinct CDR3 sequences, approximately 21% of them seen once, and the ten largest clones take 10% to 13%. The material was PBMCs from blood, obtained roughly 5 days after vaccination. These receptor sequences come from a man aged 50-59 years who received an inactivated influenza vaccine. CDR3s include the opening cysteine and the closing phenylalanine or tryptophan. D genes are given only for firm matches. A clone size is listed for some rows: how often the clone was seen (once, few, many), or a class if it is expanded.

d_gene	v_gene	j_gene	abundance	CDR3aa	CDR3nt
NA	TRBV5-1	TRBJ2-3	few	CASSSNARNTDTQYF	TGCGCCAGCAGCTCTAACGCCCGAAACACAGATACGCAGTATTTT
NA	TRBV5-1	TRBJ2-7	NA	CASSPRLEGTYEQYF	TGCGCCAGCAGCCCCCGTTTGGAGGGGACCTACGAGCAGTACTTC
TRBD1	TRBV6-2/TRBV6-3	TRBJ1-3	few	CASRTRTGGRNTIYF	TGTGCCAGCAGGACCCGGACAGGTGGCAGAAACACCATATATTTT
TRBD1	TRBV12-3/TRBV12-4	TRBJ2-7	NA	CASRSYRGGEQYF	TGTGCCAGCAGATCCTACAGGGGTGGCGAGCAGTACTTC
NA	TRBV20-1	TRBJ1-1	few	CSAEPVNTEAFF	TGCAGTGCCGAACCGGTGAACACTGAAGCTTTCTTT
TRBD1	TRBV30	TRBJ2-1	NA	CAWSRGLAVNEQFF	TGTGCCTGGAGTAGGGGGCTGGCTGTCAATGAGCAGTTCTTC
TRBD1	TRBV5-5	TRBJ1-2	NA	CASSKGQLANYGYTF	TGTGCCAGCAGCAAGGGACAGCTAGCTAACTATGGCTACACCTTC
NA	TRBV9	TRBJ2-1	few	CASSQAPSPSPAPNEQFF	TGTGCCAGCAGCCAGGCCCCCTCCCCGAGTCCAGCGCCCAATGAGCAGTTCTTC
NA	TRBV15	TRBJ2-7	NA	CATSSRERREQYF	TGTGCCACCAGCTCCAGGGAAAGGCGCGAGCAGTACTTC
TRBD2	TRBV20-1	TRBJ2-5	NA	CSLDGGSGETQYF	TGCAGTCTAGACGGCGGGAGCGGGGAGACCCAGTACTTC
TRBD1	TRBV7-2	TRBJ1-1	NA	CASSHYRGNTEAFF	TGTGCCAGCAGTCACTACAGGGGGAACACTGAAGCTTTCTTT
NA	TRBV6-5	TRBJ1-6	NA	CASSYPGGSAYGSPLHF	TGTGCCAGCAGTTACCCCGGCGGTTCTGCGTACGGTTCACCCCTCCACTTT
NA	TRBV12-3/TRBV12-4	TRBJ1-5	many	CASSEGVGQPQHF	TGTGCCAGCAGCGAGGGAGTCGGGCAGCCCCAGCATTTT
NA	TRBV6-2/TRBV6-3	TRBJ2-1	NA	CASAIVNEQFF	TGTGCCAGCGCCATAGTCAATGAGCAGTTCTTC
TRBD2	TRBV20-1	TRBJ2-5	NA	CSALSGNQETQYF	TGCAGTGCTCTAAGCGGGAACCAAGAGACCCAGTACTTC
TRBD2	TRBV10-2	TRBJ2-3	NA	CASRLAGGHTDTQYF	TGCGCCAGCAGATTAGCGGGGGGGCACACAGATACGCAGTATTTT
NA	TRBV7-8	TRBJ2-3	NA	CASRLTGTADTQYF	TGTGCCAGCAGGCTGACAGGTACGGCAGATACGCAGTATTTT
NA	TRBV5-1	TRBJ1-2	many	CASSYSSTETRYTF	TGCGCCAGCAGCTATTCTTCGACGGAAACGAGGTACACCTTC
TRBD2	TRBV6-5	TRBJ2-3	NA	CASSYSLAGSTDTQYF	TGTGCCAGCAGTTACTCGTTAGCGGGGAGCACAGATACGCAGTATTTT
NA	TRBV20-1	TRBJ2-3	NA	CSASTALGTDTQYF	TGCAGTGCTAGCACAGCGCTCGGCACAGATACGCAGTATTTT
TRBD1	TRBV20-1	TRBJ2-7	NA	CSAREGTGDYEQYF	TGCAGTGCTAGAGAAGGGACAGGGGACTACGAGCAGTACTTC
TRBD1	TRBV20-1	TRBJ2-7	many	CSARDRQGIYEQYF	TGCAGTGCTAGAGATCGACAGGGGATCTACGAGCAGTACTTC
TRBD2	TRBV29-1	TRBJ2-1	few	CSVEDPSGEGAGTSYNEQFF	TGCAGCGTTGAAGATCCTAGCGGGGAGGGGGCCGGTACCTCCTACAATGAGCAGTTCTTC
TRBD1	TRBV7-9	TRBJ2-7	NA	CASSLDRDRLYF	TGTGCCAGCAGCTTAGACCGGGACAGGCTGTACTTC
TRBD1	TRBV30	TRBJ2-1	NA	CAWGTGPRNEQFF	TGTGCCTGGGGGACAGGCCCTCGCAATGAGCAGTTCTTC
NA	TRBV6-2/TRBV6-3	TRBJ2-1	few	CASSYSDITRGPESFYEQFF	TGTGCCAGCAGTTACTCCGATATTACGCGGGGGCCTGAATCTTTCTATGAGCAGTTCTTC
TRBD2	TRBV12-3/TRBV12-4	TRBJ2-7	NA	CASSLGLAGAGEQYF	TGTGCCAGCAGTTTGGGACTAGCGGGAGCAGGCGAGCAGTACTTC
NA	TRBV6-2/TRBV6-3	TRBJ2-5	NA	CASGQNQETQYF	TGTGCCAGCGGGCAGAACCAAGAGACCCAGTACTTC
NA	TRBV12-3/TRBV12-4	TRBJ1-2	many	CASSPARGGYYGYTF	TGTGCCAGCAGTCCAGCTAGGGGGGGCTACTATGGCTACACCTTC
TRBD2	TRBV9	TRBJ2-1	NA	CASSVVRGNYNEQFF	TGTGCCAGCAGCGTAGTGCGGGGGAATTACAATGAGCAGTTCTTC
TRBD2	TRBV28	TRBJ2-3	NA	CASSFLTSERTQYF	TGTGCCAGCAGTTTTCTTACTAGCGAACGGACGCAGTATTTT
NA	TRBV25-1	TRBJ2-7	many	CASRGPGSYEQYF	TGTGCCAGCCGAGGACCCGGGAGCTACGAGCAGTACTTC
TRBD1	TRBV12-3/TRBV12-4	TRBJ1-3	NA	CASSPRDRGSGNTIYF	TGTGCCAGCAGTCCTCGGGACAGGGGCTCTGGAAACACCATATATTTT
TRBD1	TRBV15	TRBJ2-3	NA	CATSRAGTGYTQYF	TGTGCCACCAGCAGAGCTGGGACAGGCTATACGCAGTATTTT
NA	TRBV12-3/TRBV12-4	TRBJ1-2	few	CASSFGAETMGYTF	TGTGCCAGCAGTTTCGGCGCGGAGACTATGGGCTACACCTTC
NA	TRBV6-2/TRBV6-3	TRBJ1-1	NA	CASSYNLNTEAFF	TGTGCCAGCAGCTACAACCTGAACACTGAAGCTTTCTTT
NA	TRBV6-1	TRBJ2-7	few	CASSAGRVYEQYF	TGTGCCAGCAGCGCCGGGCGGGTTTACGAGCAGTACTTC
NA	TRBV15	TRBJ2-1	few	CATGNSYNEQFF	TGTGCCACCGGAAATAGCTACAATGAGCAGTTCTTC
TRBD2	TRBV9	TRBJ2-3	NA	CASSSGTSARGTDTQYF	TGTGCCAGCAGCTCCGGAACTAGCGCCCGAGGCACAGATACGCAGTATTTT
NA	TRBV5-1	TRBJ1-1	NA	CASSFGGGDTEAFF	TGCGCCAGCAGCTTCGGGGGGGGCGACACTGAAGCTTTCTTT
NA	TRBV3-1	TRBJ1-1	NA	CASSQLGGRGEAFF	TGTGCCAGCAGCCAGTTAGGAGGTAGGGGGGAAGCTTTCTTT
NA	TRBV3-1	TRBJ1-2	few	CASSLAPGTNYGYTF	TGTGCCAGCAGCCTGGCACCAGGAACAAACTATGGCTACACCTTC
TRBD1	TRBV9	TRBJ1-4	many	CASSVGQGALNEKLFF	TGTGCCAGCAGCGTAGGACAGGGGGCACTTAATGAAAAACTGTTTTTT
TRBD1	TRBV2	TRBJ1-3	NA	CASRDRGGNTIYF	TGTGCCAGCAGGGACAGGGGCGGAAACACCATATATTTT
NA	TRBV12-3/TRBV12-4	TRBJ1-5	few	CASSWAHSNQPQHF	TGTGCCAGCAGTTGGGCCCATTCAAATCAGCCCCAGCATTTT
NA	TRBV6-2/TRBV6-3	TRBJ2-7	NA	CASSYLVRVDYEQYF	TGTGCCAGCAGTTACTTAGTGCGGGTCGACTACGAGCAGTACTTC
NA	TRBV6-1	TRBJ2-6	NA	CASSEHISGANVLTF	TGTGCCAGCAGTGAACACATCTCTGGGGCCAACGTCCTGACTTTC